This T cell receptor (beta chain) was captured by sequencing in a study of T cells after yellow fever vaccination. Whole-study results and caveats: Detected again after the booster were most primary-vaccination clones, at almost 97% CD4 and about 90% CD8. Abundant clonotypes from the bulk population could contaminate FACS-sorted repertoires.

Comments on this clonotype: Antigen specificity is unknown.

Production of TCR cDNA was by 5'RACE template switching, which also added a universal primer site and UMIs. TCRdb fed the 5' RACE reads into MiXCR, producing one record per CDR3 protein. In the table there are some 400,000 distinct CDR3 sequences, 18% of which are singletons. The V gene end was trimmed by 5 bases and the J gene end by 7 bases; junction bases not matched to a gene: 3. This CDR3 is built from 11 residues. Looked up from germline, CDR1 is DFQATT and CDR2 is SNEGSKA (reference sequence). The sample was PBMCs, taken before the yellow fever booster vaccination. The sequence was obtained from a man in his late teens or twenties who received the YFV17D yellow fever vaccine. The V call is TRBV20-1, the J call TRBJ1-2; 8 bases line up with TRBD1. The CDR3 is CSAEDRAGYTF. CDR3 nucleotides: TGCAGTGCTGAGGACAGGGCTGGCTACACCTTC.